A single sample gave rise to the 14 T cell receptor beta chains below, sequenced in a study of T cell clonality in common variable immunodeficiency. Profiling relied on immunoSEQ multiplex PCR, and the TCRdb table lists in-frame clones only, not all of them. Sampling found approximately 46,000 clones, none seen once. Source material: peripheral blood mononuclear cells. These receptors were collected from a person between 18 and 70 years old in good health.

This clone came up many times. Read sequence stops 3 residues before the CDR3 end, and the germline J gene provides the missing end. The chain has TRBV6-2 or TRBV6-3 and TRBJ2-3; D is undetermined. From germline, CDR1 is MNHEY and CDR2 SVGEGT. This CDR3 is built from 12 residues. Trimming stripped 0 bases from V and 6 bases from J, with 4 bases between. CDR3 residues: CASSYSLDTQYF. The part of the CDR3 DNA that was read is TGTGCCAGCAGTTACTCCTTGGATACG.

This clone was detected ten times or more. CDR3 DNA (partial): TGTGCCTGGAGTCGGGACAGGGGCACCGGGGAG. As protein: CAWSRDRGTGE. The entire CDR3 is CAWSRDRGTGELFF. The rearrangement links TRBV30 to TRBJ2-2; 10 bases are a match to TRBD1. Sequencing ends 3 residues short of the CDR3 end; the germline J gene provides the rest. The V gene end was trimmed by 2 bases and the J gene end by 4 bases; junction bases not matched to a gene: 1. The CDR3 runs to 14 residues. CDR1 and CDR2 from the germline V gene are GTSNPN and SVGIG (reference sequence).

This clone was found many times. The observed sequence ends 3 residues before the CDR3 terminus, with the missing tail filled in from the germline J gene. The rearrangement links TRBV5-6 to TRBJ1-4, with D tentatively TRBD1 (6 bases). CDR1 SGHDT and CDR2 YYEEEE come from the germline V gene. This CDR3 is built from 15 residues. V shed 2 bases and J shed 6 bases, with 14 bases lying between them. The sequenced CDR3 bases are TGTGCCAGCAGCTTTTCTGGGACACCAGATGAAAAA. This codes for CASSFSGTPDEK. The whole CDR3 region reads CASSFSGTPDEKLFF.

The sequenced part of the CDR3 DNA is TGTGCCAGCAGCTTAACCGGGGGGGGCAGGGATGAG. Amino acid sequence: CASSLTGGGRDE. The entire CDR3 protein is CASSLTGGGRDEQFF. This chain uses TRBV11-2 with TRBJ2-1, with 8 bases matching TRBD2. The CDR3 end lies 3 residues beyond the end of the read and is filled in from the germline J gene. The CDR3 loop spans 15 amino acids. Losses at the gene ends were 2 bases for V and 8 bases for J; bases not matched to a gene: 8. Germline V gene lookup returns CDR1 SGHAT and CDR2 FQNNGV.

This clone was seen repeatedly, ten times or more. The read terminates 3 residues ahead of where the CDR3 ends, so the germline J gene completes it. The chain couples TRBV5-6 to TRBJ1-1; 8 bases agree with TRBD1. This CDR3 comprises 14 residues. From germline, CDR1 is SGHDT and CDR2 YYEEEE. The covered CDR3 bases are TGTGCCAGCAGCTTGGCAGGGGGCGGCTCTAGG. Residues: CASSLAGGGSR. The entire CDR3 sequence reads CASSLAGGGSRAFF. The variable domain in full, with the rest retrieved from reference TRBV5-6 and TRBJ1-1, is DAGVTQSPTHLIKTRGQQVTLRCSPKSGHDTVSWYQQALGQGPQFIFQYYEEEERQRGNFPDRFSGHQFPNYSSELNVNALLLGDSALYLCASSLAGGGSRAFFGQGTRLTVV.

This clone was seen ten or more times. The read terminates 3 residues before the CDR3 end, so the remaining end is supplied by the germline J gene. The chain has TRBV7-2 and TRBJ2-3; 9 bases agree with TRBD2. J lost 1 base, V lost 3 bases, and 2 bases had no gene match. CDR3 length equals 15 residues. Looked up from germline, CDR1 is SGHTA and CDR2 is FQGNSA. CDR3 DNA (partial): TGTGCCAGCAGCTTGGGCGGGGGGGGCACAGATACG. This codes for CASSLGGGGTDT. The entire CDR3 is CASSLGGGGTDTQYF.

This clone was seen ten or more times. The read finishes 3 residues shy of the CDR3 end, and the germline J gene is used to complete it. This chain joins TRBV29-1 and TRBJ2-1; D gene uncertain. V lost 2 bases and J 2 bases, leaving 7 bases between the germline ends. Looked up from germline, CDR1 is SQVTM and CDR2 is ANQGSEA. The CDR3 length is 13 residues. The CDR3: CSVELRAYNEQFF. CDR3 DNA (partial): TGCAGCGTTGAACTCAGAGCCTACAATGAG.

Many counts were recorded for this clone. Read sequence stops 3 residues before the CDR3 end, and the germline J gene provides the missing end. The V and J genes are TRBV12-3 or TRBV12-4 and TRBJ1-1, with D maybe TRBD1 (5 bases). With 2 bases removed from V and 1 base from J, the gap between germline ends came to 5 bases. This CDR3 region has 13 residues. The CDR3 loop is CASSLRGNTEAFF. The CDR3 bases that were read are TGTGCCAGCAGTTTAAGGGGGAACACTGAA.

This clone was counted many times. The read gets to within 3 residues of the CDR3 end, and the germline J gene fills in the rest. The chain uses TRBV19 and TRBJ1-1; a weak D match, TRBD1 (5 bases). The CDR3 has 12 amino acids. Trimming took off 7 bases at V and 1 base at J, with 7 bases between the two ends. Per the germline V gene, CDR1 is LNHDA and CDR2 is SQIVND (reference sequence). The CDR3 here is CASKRGNTEAFF. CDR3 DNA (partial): TGTGCCAGTAAGAGGGGGAACACTGAA. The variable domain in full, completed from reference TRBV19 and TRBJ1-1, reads DGGITQSPKYLFRKEGQNVTLSCEQNLNHDAMYWYRQDPGQGLRLIYYSQIVNDFQKGDIAEGYSVSREKKESFPLTVTSAQKNPTAFYLCASKRGNTEAFFGQGTRLTVV.

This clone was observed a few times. The CDR3 bases that were read are TGTGCCAGTAGTGTCAGGACAGGGGGCTACTACAATGAG. Translated, it gives CASSVRTGGYYNE. The full CDR3 reads CASSVRTGGYYNEQFF. V and J are TRBV19 and TRBJ2-1, with 11 positions matching TRBD1. The read ends 3 residues shy of where the CDR3 ends; the end is completed using the germline J gene. Germline lookup yields CDR1 LNHDA and CDR2 SQIVND (reference sequence). This CDR3 spans 16 amino acids. V dropped 5 bases and J dropped 3; count of bases not matched to a gene: 6. The complete variable domain, with remaining parts taken from reference TRBV19 and TRBJ2-1, reads DGGITQSPKYLFRKEGQNVTLSCEQNLNHDAMYWYRQDPGQGLRLIYYSQIVNDFQKGDIAEGYSVSREKKESFPLTVTSAQKNPTAFYLCASSVRTGGYYNEQFFGPGTRLTVL.

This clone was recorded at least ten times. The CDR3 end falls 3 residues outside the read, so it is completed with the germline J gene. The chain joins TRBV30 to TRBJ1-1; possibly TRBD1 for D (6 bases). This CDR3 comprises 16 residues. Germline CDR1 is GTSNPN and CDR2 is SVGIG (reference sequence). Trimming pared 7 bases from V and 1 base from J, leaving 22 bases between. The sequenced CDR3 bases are TGTGCCTCGCGCTTGGGGGCTCGGGTCGCGAACACTGAA. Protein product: CASRLGARVANTE. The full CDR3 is CASRLGARVANTEAFF.

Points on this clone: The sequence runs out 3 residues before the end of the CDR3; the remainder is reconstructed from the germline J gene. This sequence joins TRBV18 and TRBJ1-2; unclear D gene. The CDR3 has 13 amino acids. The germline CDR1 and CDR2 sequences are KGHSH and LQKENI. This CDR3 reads CASSPAIAYDYTF. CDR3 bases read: TGTGCCAGCTCACCCGCTATAGCCTACGAC.

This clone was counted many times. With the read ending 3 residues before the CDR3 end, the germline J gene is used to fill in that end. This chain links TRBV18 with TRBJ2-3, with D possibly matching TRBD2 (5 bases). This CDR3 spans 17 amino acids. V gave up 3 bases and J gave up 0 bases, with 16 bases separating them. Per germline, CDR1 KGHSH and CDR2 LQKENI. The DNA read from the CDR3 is TGTGCCAGCTCACCCCCAATGAGGCGGACTAGCACAGATACG. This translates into CASSPPMRRTSTDT. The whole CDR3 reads CASSPPMRRTSTDTQYF.

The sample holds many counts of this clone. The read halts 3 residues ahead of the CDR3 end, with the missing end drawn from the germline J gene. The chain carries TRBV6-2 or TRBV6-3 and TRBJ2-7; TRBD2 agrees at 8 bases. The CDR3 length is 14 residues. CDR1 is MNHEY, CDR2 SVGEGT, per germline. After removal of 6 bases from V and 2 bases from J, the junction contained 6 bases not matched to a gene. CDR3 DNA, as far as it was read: TGTGCCAGCAGGTCCCCGGGGGGGGCCTACGAG. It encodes CASRSPGGAYE. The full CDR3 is CASRSPGGAYEQYF.